The source of this T cell receptor (beta chain) is a study of OX40 agonist ivuxolimab in advanced cancers. At the level of the study: Patients were treated with ivuxolimab, an agonistic anti-OX40 (CD134) antibody. The dose-escalation cohort was over 65% male, with a mean age of around 54 years, ranging about 23 to 90. General study findings and limits: Which antigen the expanded peripheral T cells recognized is unknown.

As concerns this clone: The target antigen is unknown.

V shed 4 bases and J shed 4 bases, with 17 bases lying between them. The CDR3 totals 15 residues. Germline V gene data show CDR1 as PRHDT and CDR2 as FYEKMQ (reference sequence). Clones were read by immunoSEQ multiplex PCR, and TCRdb kept only the in-frame ones, dropping some. This repertoire shows 55,000 to 70,000 clones, about 86% found once; its top ten account for roughly 0.9%. The origin of this receptor is an adult with an advanced solid tumor such as melanoma, head and neck, liver or kidney cancer. The specimen was CD4+ or CD8+ T cells sorted from blood, collected in a trial of the OX40 agonist ivuxolimab. The chain has TRBV13 and TRBJ2-7, with TRBD2 as a possible D gene (6 bases). The CDR3 sequence: CASSSSRREKYEQYF. CDR3 coding DNA: TGTGCCAGCAGCTCCTCCCGGCGGGAAAAGTACGAGCAGTACTTC.